This T cell receptor (beta chain) derives from a study of T cells in Graves' hyperthyroidism and ophthalmopathy (dated by TCRdb to about 2019). A note on the overall study: Peripheral blood samples were taken at the time of initial diagnosis, prior to any treatment. A discovery cohort of about a hundred patients, 43 with Graves' ophthalmopathy and approximately 60 with stable Graves' hyperthyroidism, was used to find distinguishing TCR V-J signatures. Prospective prediction of ophthalmopathy was tested in an independent validation cohort consisting of under 20 hyperthyroidism patients and 15 to 17 patients who later progressed to ophthalmopathy. For training and testing, the 100 or so patients in the discovery cohort were randomly divided in a 7:3 ratio. In addition, the study compared T-cell repertoires in thyroid tissue and in blood from five or six Graves' hyperthyroidism patients. After blood sampling, hyperthyroidism patients were treated with methimazole at a starting dose of 30 mg daily, and ophthalmopathy patients were treated with high-dose intravenous methylprednisolone. The paper describes TCR Vbeta CDR3 sequencing of more than 120 peripheral blood samples, made up of 43 ophthalmopathy patients, around 78 hyperthyroidism patients and 17 progressor patients.

The TCR beta CDR3 regions were amplified from the RNA transcripts. A first-round RT-PCR of the TCR CDR3 used the HTBI primer set with the Qiagen OneStep RT-PCR kit. Libraries were constructed in a second round of multiplex PCR, after which size selection and purification were carried out. Libraries were sequenced paired-end with 100 bp reads on an Illumina HiSeq2000. The source study handled its data this way. SOAPnuke was used to process the raw data, removing reads that contained adapters or uncalled bases, had a mean Phred below 15, or lacked an exact match to the constant primer or identifier. COPE v1.2.5 was used to merge high-quality paired reads, and clonotypes were defined as unique nucleotide sequences. MiTCR v1.1 was used to align clonotypes to the IMGT TRBV, TRBD and TRBJ reference segments. Only V-J combinations with frequency above 0.0001, covering roughly 99% of repertoires, were analysed. A TCS score was defined as the ratio of F50 (clonal expansion) to E x V (chaos), with BLOSUM62-based TCRdist applied between CDR3 peptides within each V-J. Welch's t-statistics and random forest reduced around 520 V-J features to some 14, which were used in a naive Bayes classifier (R e1071). TCRdb trimmed public reads at Q25 via fastp, called clones via MiXCR and kept in-frame beta chains. Each CDR3 protein appears once, grouped with its most common genes and DNA. What appears here as the V and J calls and clone size reflects TCRdb's work, not the paper's. In all, the sample holds some 440,000 distinct CDR3 sequences, and around 16% of those were seen once. Over 7.5% of the sample lies in the top ten.

In this sample, this clonotype turned up many times. Its antigen is unknown. No much larger clone exists at a distance of one base, and base qualities are not known. A patient counted as having stable Graves' hyperthyroidism if no progression to ophthalmopathy occurred over 18 months of follow-up. Hyperthyroidism patients were aged 18 to 65 years and newly diagnosed, with disease duration of less than 2 months. Exclusion was applied to patients with uncontrolled infections, other autoimmune diseases, pregnancy or lactation. Clinical symptoms, serum thyroxine and TRAb, thyroid ultrasound, and orbital computed tomography formed the basis for the diagnoses. PBMCs were isolated from about 10 ml of fresh peripheral blood by Ficoll-Paque density gradient centrifugation. Total RNA was extracted using Trizol reagent, and RNA quality was assessed on an Agilent 2100 Bioanalyzer. General conclusions and limits of the study: Blood samples also contained most of the expanded thyroid clonotypes (frequency above 0.001), which suggests that blood repertoires may reflect thyroid immune responses. In validation, the model predicted progression to ophthalmopathy with 60% to 71% sensitivity and 72% to 85% specificity, a median of approximately 6.5 months before onset. Sample size was not statistically predetermined, and blinding of investigators to group allocation was not performed. In cross-validation, a model built on a 13 V-J signature told ophthalmopathy apart from stable hyperthyroidism with 87.88% sensitivity and roughly 82% specificity, and in testing the same model reached 80%/75%.

CDR1 and CDR2, per the germline V gene (reference sequence), are DFQATT and SNEGSKA. The junction shows trimming of 3 bases on V and 0 bases on J, plus 8 bases between the germline ends. From its cysteine to its phenylalanine, the CDR3 spans 13 amino acids. The DNA shown is the 39-base CDR3, in frame from base 1. The chain employs TRBV20-1 and TRBJ2-5, with the D gene call left open. This TCR was sampled from a woman aged 18-29 years with Graves' hyperthyroidism. Material for sequencing was blood. The CDR3 amino acid sequence is: CSASSWYQETQYF. The nucleotide sequence is TGCAGTGCTAGTAGCTGGTACCAAGAGACCCAGTACTTC.